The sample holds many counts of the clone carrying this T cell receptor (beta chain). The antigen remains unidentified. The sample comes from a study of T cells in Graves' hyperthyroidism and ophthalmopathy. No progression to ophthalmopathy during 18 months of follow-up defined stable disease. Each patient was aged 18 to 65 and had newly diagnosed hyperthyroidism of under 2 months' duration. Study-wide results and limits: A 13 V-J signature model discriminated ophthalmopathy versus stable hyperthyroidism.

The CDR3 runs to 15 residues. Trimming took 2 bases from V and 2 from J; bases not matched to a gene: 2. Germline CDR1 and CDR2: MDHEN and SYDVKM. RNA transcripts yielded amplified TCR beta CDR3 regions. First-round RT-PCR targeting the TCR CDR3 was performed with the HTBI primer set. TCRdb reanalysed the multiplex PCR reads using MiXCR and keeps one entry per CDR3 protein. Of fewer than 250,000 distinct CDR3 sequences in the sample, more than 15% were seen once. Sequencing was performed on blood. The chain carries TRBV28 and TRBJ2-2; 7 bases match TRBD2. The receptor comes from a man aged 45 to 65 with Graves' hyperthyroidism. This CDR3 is CASSLGEGNTGELFF. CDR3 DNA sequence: TGTGCCAGCAGTTTAGGGGAGGGCAACACCGGGGAGCTGTTTTTT.